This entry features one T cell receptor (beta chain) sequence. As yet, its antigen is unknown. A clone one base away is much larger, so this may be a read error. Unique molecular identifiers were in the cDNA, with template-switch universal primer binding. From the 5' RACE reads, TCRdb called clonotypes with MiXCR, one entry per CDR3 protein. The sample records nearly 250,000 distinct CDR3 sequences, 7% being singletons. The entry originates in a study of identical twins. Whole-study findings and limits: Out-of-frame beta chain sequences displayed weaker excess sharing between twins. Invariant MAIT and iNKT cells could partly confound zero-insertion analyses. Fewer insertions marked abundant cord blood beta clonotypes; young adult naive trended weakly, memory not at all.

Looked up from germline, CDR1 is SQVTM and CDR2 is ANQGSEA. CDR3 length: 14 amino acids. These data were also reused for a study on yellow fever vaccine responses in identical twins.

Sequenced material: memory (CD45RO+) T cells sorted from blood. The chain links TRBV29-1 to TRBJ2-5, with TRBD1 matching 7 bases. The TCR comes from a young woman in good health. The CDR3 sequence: CSVAVNGQEETEYF. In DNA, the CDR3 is TGCAGCGTTGCCGTAAACGGACAGGAGGAGACCGAGTACTTC. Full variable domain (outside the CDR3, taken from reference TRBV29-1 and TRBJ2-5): SAVISQKPSRDICQRGTSLTIQCQVDSQVTMMFWYRQQPGQSLTLIATANQGSEATYESGFVIDKFPISRPNLTFSTLTVSNMSPEDSSIYLCSVAVNGQEETEYFGPGTRLLVL.